This TCR beta chain was obtained from a study of type 1 regulatory T cells. This clonotype was counted at least ten times. As yet, its antigen is unknown. From the reads, TCRdb called clonotypes with MiXCR, one entry per CDR3 protein. The table includes tens of thousands of distinct CDR3 sequences, over 9% detected once. The TCR sequence derives from a human donor in good health. The specimen was cultured non-Tr1 T cells, either the whole culture or a sorted T cell fraction (not recorded which).

CDR3 nucleotides: TGCGCCAGCAGCCCAAGGACTAGCGGGTTTGAGCAGTACTTC. Translating it yields CASSPRTSGFEQYF. The rearrangement uses TRBV5-1 and TRBJ2-7, with 11 positions matching TRBD2. V shed 4 bases and J 7 bases; nucleotides not matched to a gene: 7. CDR3 size: 14 residues. Germline values: CDR1 SGHRS, CDR2 YFSETQ.